This T cell receptor (beta chain) emerged from a study of T cell repertoires in cytomegalovirus infection. TCRdb redid the calling of the reads with MiXCR, one entry per CDR3 protein. The table shows roughly 320,000 distinct CDR3 sequences, with more than 8% occurring only once. This clonotype was picked up a small number of times. Its matching antigen is unknown. The germline V gene encodes CDR1 MNHNS and CDR2 SASEGT. Trimming removed 10 bases at V and 6 bases at J, with 15 bases between. The CDR3 extends over 12 amino acids. Study-wide points: Summed frequency of public TCR beta families distinguished CMV carriers with the relevant HLA.

This sequence joins TRBV6-1 and TRBJ1-2; D uncertain. This TCR came from a human donor in good health (CMV status not recorded). Some clones in this sample may be carry-over from other donors' samples. The sequenced sample consisted of PBMCs. This chain's CDR3 is CATLPSVHGYTF. CDR3 DNA sequence: TGTGCCACCTTACCCTCAGTCCATGGCTACACCTTC.